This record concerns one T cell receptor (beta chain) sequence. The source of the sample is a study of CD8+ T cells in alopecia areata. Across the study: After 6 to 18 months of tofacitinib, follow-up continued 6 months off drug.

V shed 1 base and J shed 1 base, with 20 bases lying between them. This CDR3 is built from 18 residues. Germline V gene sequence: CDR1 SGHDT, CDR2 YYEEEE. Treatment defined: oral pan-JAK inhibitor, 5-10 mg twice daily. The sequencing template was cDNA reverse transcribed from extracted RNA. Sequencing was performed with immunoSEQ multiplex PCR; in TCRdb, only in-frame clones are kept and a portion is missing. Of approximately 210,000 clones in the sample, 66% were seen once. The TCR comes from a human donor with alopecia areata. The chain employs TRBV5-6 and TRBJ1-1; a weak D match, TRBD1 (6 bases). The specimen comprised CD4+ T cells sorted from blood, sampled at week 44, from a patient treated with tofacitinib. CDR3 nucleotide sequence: TGTGCCAGCAGCTTGTTTGGTCCCAGGACAGAAAGGAACACTGAAGCTTTCTTT. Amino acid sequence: CASSLFGPRTERNTEAFF.